The clone carrying this TCR beta chain was seen many times. As yet, its antigen is unknown. Generation of TCR cDNA used 5'RACE template switching (which added a universal primer site and UMIs). TCRdb reprocessed the 5' RACE reads via MiXCR and lists one record per CDR3 protein. The sample lists 200,000 to 300,000 distinct CDR3 sequences, roughly 3.5% occurring once. Per the germline V gene, CDR1 is MNHEY and CDR2 is SVGAGI. The CDR3 runs to 17 residues. The ends lost 2 bases at V and 1 base at J; junction bases unmatched: 10. The sample is drawn from a study of T cells after yellow fever vaccination. Overall study: Some fractions had low cell numbers, and these were prepared with SMART-Seq v4 Ultra Low Input. General observations from the study: Re-detected after boosting: most primary clones, more than 95% of CD4 and about 90% of CD8.

The source was PBMCs, collected 15 days after the yellow fever booster vaccination. This chain uses TRBV6-5 with TRBJ1-1; TRBD1 matches at 7 bases. The sequence derives from a man aged 18 to 30 who received the YFV17D yellow fever vaccine. The CDR3 here is CASSYGAVDRTNTEAFF. The CDR3 DNA is TGTGCCAGCAGTTACGGGGCCGTGGACAGGACGAACACTGAAGCTTTCTTT.